The rows below give T cell receptor beta chains drawn from one sample of a study of blood T cells in healthy people across ages. A single record per CDR3 protein comes from TCRdb applying MiXCR to the 5' RACE reads. The sample has 1.5 million to 1.9 million distinct CDR3 sequences; 35% to 45% are singletons. Source material: blood. The receptors come from a young woman in good health. CDR3s include the opening cysteine and the closing phenylalanine or tryptophan.

v_call	j_call	cdr3_aa
TRBV6-5	TRBJ2-5	CASSNEGVEETQYF
TRBV6-2/TRBV6-3	TRBJ1-1	CAGRHRITEAFF
TRBV28	TRBJ2-7	CASSFLFPLAPSGRGNSYEQYF
TRBV20-1	TRBJ2-7	CSARDGADPMVEQYF
TRBV4-3	TRBJ2-7	CASSRSRDRTYEQYF
TRBV20-1	TRBJ1-6	CSARRDGGRRSPLHF
TRBV6-2/TRBV6-3	TRBJ2-1	CASSTPGQHYNEQFF
TRBV10-3	TRBJ1-1	CVIRPDQQRNTEAFF
TRBV7-3	TRBJ1-1	CASSFRGGTGAFF
TRBV3-1	TRBJ2-3	CASSQRGSTATQYF
TRBV4-3	TRBJ2-3	CASSQGQEDTQYF
TRBV10-3	TRBJ1-1	CAINTQNSRQAFF
TRBV4-1	TRBJ2-4	CASSQDGGLAGALAKNIQYF
TRBV7-2	TRBJ1-4	CASSPEQAGKLFF
TRBV4-1	TRBJ2-5	CASSPRGVAPDETQYF
TRBV6-5	TRBJ1-5	CASSYTRGYNQPQHF
TRBV7-6	TRBJ2-1	CASSLQLGLAVYNEQFF